The entry that follows covers one T cell receptor beta chain sequence. Its antigen is still unknown. V dropped 0 bases and J dropped 4 bases, with 11 bases sitting between them. CDR1 and CDR2 from the germline V gene are SGHRS and YFSETQ. This CDR3 spans 15 amino acids. This specimen belongs to a study of vaccination and CD4 T cells after COVID-19. Study as a whole: Each enrolled participant received a two-dose regimen of either BNT162b2 or mRNA-1273 vaccine. The stimulus for the cells was overlapping spike peptides derived from SARS-CoV-2, HCoV-NL63, HCoV-OC43 and HCoV-229E.

With the Oncomine TCR Beta short-read assay, DNA from cultured CD4+ T cells was sequenced. TCRdb analysed the PCR reads with MiXCR anew, one entry per CDR3 protein. The table shows approximately 14,000 distinct CDR3 sequences, with 25% to 30% occurring only once. Treatment defined: roughly 11-day PBMC culture with coronavirus spike peptide pools or control peptides (ViraFEST assay). Once peptide pools had expanded antigen-specific T cells, ViraFEST sequenced TCRs. General observations from the study: Spike mono-reactivity applied to 304 of 307 vaccine-specific clones detected in convalescent patients.

The receptor comes from a human donor who had recovered from COVID-19. V usage is TRBV5-1 and J usage is TRBJ1-3, with D tentatively TRBD1 (5 bases). Source material: CD4+ T cells from blood, cultured in vitro. The CDR3 is CASSLEGAMGNTIYF. CDR3 sequence (DNA): TGCGCCAGCAGCTTGGAAGGGGCGATGGGAAACACCATATATTTT.